A single sample gave rise to the 10 T cell receptor beta chains below, sequenced in a study of T cells in Graves' hyperthyroidism and ophthalmopathy. The source material, RNA transcripts, was used to amplify TCR beta CDR3 regions. First-round RT-PCR of the TCR CDR3 relied on the HTBI primer set. TCRdb redid the calling of the multiplex PCR reads with MiXCR, one entry per CDR3 protein. The table includes approximately 600,000 distinct CDR3 sequences, 12% to 15% detected once. Sample: blood. The receptors here all came from a young woman with Graves' ophthalmopathy.

The chain couples TRBV4-1 to TRBJ2-2, with a tentative D call TRBD1 (6 bases). The CDR3 sequence is 17 residues long. Trimming removed 0 bases at V and 0 bases at J, with 11 bases between. CDR1 is MGHRA, CDR2 YSYEKL, per germline. The CDR3 reads CASSQEGDTSNTGELFF. In DNA, the CDR3 is TGCGCCAGCAGCCAAGAGGGGGACACCTCGAACACCGGGGAGCTGTTTTTT.

There are many counts of this clonotype. The genes are TRBV7-2 and TRBJ2-2, with D possibly being TRBD2 (6 bases). Germline V gene sequence: CDR1 SGHTA, CDR2 FQGNSA. This CDR3 is built from 14 residues. V was shortened by 3 bases and J by 7 bases, with 12 bases between the two germline ends. The CDR3 DNA follows: TGTGCCAGCAGCTTGGGACTTGCGGTCGGGGAGCTGTTTTTT. Its translation: CASSLGLAVGELFF.

This clonotype has at least ten counts. The chain links TRBV30 to TRBJ1-1; the D gene is possibly TRBD1 (6 bases). With 5 bases removed from V and 4 bases from J, the gap between germline ends came to 23 bases. The germline CDR1 and CDR2 sequences are GTSNPN and SVGIG (reference sequence). The CDR3 loop spans 16 amino acids. The CDR3 nucleotides read TGTGCCTGGGGCAAGGGAGGGGGGGGAGAGGGCACTGAAGCTTTCTTT. Translating it yields CAWGKGGGGEGTEAFF.

This clonotype was seen many times. The CDR3, as DNA: TGTGCCAGCAGCTGGGGGACTAGCGGCCCCGAGAGCTCCTACAATGAGCAGTTCTTC. This encodes CASSWGTSGPESSYNEQFF. This sequence joins TRBV28 and TRBJ2-1; 11 nucleotides match TRBD2. The ends lost 6 bases at V and 0 bases at J; junction bases unmatched: 13. Per germline, CDR1 MDHEN and CDR2 SYDVKM. This CDR3 comprises 19 residues.

This clonotype was picked up many times. This chain links TRBV5-6 with TRBJ1-2, with D tentatively TRBD1 (6 bases). V was trimmed by 4 bases and J by 4 bases, leaving 20 bases between them. The CDR3 covers 16 residues. The germline V gene encodes CDR1 SGHDT and CDR2 YYEEEE. DNA of the CDR3: TGTGCCAGCAGCCCGAAGGGCGGGGGCAGAGGCTATGGCTACACCTTC. Translating gives CASSPKGGGRGYGYTF.

This clonotype was counted once. This may be a read error, as it is one base from a much larger clone. V gene TRBV20-1 combines with J gene TRBJ2-5; the D gene is possibly TRBD2 (6 bases). TRBJ2-1 explains the end of the DNA better; the J call may be wrong. The CDR3 consists of 10 residues. CDR1 is DFQATT, CDR2 SNEGSKA, per germline (reference sequence). CDR3 sequence reads: CSAGGETQFF. Written as DNA, the CDR3 is TGCAGTGCTGGAGGGGAGACCCAGTTCTTC.

This clonotype has at least ten counts. The V gene is TRBV10-3, the J gene TRBJ2-2; 10 bases are shared with TRBD2. The germline V gene encodes CDR1 ENHRY and CDR2 SYGVKD. Trimming removed 7 bases from V and 6 bases from J; junction bases left unmatched: 5. The CDR3 runs 14 residues. CDR3 sequence (DNA): TGTGCCATCATGGCTAGCGGGAGAGCCGGGGAGCTGTTTTTT. It translates to CAIMASGRAGELFF.

This clonotype was observed many times. This chain links TRBV3-1 with TRBJ2-1; D uncertain. CDR1 and CDR2 from the germline V gene are LGHDT and YNNKEL (reference sequence). There are 14 residues in the CDR3. V lost 0 bases, J lost 6 bases, and 9 bases lay in between. CDR3 bases: TGTGCCAGCAGCCAAGATAGCTTAGGCAATGAGCAGTTCTTC. Its translation is CASSQDSLGNEQFF.

The chain combines TRBV7-2 with TRBJ1-1; D not certain. Per germline, CDR1 SGHTA and CDR2 FQGNSA. The CDR3 runs to 14 residues. The V gene lost 5 bases and the J gene lost 5 bases, with 15 bases spanning the gap. The CDR3 loop is CASSLASGWTEAFF. The CDR3 DNA is TGTGCCAGCAGCCTGGCCAGCGGGTGGACTGAAGCTTTCTTT.

This clonotype turned up a few times. This chain uses TRBV20-1 with TRBJ1-2, with D perhaps TRBD1 (5 bases). The V end lost 3 bases, the J end lost 8 bases, and 16 bases lay between the germline ends. Germline V gene lookup returns CDR1 DFQATT and CDR2 SNEGSKA (reference sequence). This CDR3 contains 13 residues. This CDR3 is CSASPSDRGGYTF. The DNA for the CDR3 is TGCAGTGCTAGCCCTAGTGACAGAGGAGGCTACACCTTC.